The T cell receptor beta chain under discussion was sequenced for a study of memory CD4+ T cells and cytomegalovirus serostatus. Across the study: This sample comes from healthy Belgian adults, 9 CMV seropositive, roughly 22 seronegative.

A word on this clone: Its antigen is unknown.

The sort gate was single viable CD3+CD4+CD8-CD45RO+ cells for memory CD4+ T cells. Broader study findings: About two fifths of the roughly 150 known CMV-associated TCRbeta sequences appeared in CD4+ memory.

V was clipped by 2 bases and J by 7 bases, with 9 bases between them. The CDR3 extends over 12 amino acids. Looked up from germline, CDR1 is PRHDT and CDR2 is FYEKMQ (reference sequence). The table came from immunoSEQ multiplex PCR; TCRdb's copy has only in-frame clones and leaves some out. Here the sample spans about 60,000 clones, around 81% being singletons. Material for sequencing was memory CD4+ T cells from blood. The sequence derives from an adult in good health and CMV-seronegative. Some clones in this sample may be carry-over from other donors' samples. The chain couples TRBV13 to TRBJ2-7; D call uncertain. The CDR3 sequence: CASSLQVGEQYF. In nucleotides, the CDR3 is TGTGCCAGCAGCTTACAAGTTGGGGAGCAGTACTTC.